This TCR beta chain was sequenced in a study of T cell changes during pregnancy in multiple sclerosis. V lost 3 bases and J lost 6; bases outside the gene matches: 4. The germline V gene has CDR1 GTSNPN and CDR2 SVGIG (reference sequence). This CDR3 has 13 amino acids. The table came from immunoSEQ multiplex PCR; TCRdb's copy has only in-frame clones and leaves some out. This table has more than 90,000 clones, roughly 90% appearing once. This receptor was obtained from a female donor with multiple sclerosis, enrolled in a pregnancy study. The chain links TRBV30 to TRBJ1-2, with TRBD1 identical over 10 bases. The sample in question was peripheral blood, obtained in the third trimester of pregnancy. In DNA, the CDR3 is TGTGCCTGGAGCCGGGACAGGGGACATGGCTACACCTTC. It is translated as CAWSRDRGHGYTF.